This TCR beta chain was retrieved from a study of blood T cell repertoires in COVID-19. The overall study: T cells, B-cell-depleted T cells, or PBMCs supplied cDNA or gDNA.

Original processing notes: Estimation of nucleated cell counts was performed using reference gene primer amplification. Some clones are missing from TCRdb's copy, which holds only in-frame ones; the method was immunoSEQ multiplex PCR. The D gene and trimming were derived from the DNA, and the V and J assignments and clone size from that table. This table has about 180,000 clones, roughly 88% appearing once. Sample: peripheral blood. This sequence originates from a man between 60 and 75 years old with acute or convalescent COVID-19.

As DNA, the CDR3 is TGTGCCAGCCCCCCCGGACAGGGGGGCACTGAAGCTTTCTTT. It yields the protein CASPPGQGGTEAFF. The chain employs TRBV2 and TRBJ1-1; 10 bases agree with TRBD1. CDR3 length: 14 amino acids. J gave up 4 bases and V 8 bases, and 7 bases lay outside the gene matches. The V gene's germline CDR1 is SNHLY and CDR2 FYNNEI.